These T cell receptor beta chains were read from a single sample in a study of T cell responses to AZD1222 COVID-19 vaccine. Assay: immunoSEQ multiplex PCR; the TCRdb copy retains only in-frame clones and omits some. In the table there are some 97,000 clones, about 87% of which are singletons. Material: peripheral blood, obtained on day 0 of AZD1222 vaccination. The receptor set was obtained from an adult in good health. CDR3s include the opening cysteine and the closing phenylalanine or tryptophan.

CASSSGTEAFF,TRBV3-1/TRBV3-2
CASSPLGGAGANVLTF,TRBV5-6
CASSPRQLAGPPPRDTQYF,TRBV3-1/TRBV3-2
CASSSQTAGSGANVLTF,TRBV7-9
CASSLAVGQGNYGYTF,TRBV5-1
CASSPVQETQYF,TRBV6-6
CASSDPWGEGRAEQFF,TRBV18
CASSFGGGEAFF,TRBV12-3/TRBV12-4
CASRLQGTFNEKLFF,TRBV28
CASSLPGSSYNSPLHF,TRBV28
CASNSMADYNEQFF,TRBV6-5
CASTRTDTQYF,TRBV7-9
CASSEVAGGIYNEQFF,TRBV4-1
CASSVGGSFFNEQFF,TRBV9
CASTQALGELFF,TRBV7-9
CASSLWASNQETQYF,TRBV7-2
CASSFSSMNTEAFF,TRBV7-9
CASSVRGFQETQYF,TRBV9
CSASMVGAEAFF,TRBV20-1
CASSILGTGDTQYF,TRBV19
CASSDSGGNQPQHF,TRBV6-1
CASSKGQKNTEAFF,TRBV6-5
CASSLTIDANYGYTF,TRBV6-5
CASSQDLAAPGTRQYF,TRBV4-3
CASSAQFSGNTIYF,TRBV5-1
CASRLGAGVPHEQYF,TRBV19
CASSERTTYNEQFF,TRBV10-2
CASLSGSAYNEQFF,TRBV28
CASSRGSGRGHEQYF,TRBV7-3
CASSFGASSYNSPLHF,TRBV28
CASTPGLYNSPLHF,TRBV2
CASSHPAIQGQNTEAFF,TRBV4-1
CASSIEELDTQYF,TRBV19
CASSSTGEVSPLHF,TRBV28
CATSRGWDLNYGYTF,TRBV15
CASRETDGLDEQYF,TRBV2
CASSLSGTSRSNQPQHF,TRBV11-2
CASSLSSGRGYNEQFF,TRBV6-5
CASMQGVTNEKLFF,TRBV19
CASSSLWERDTQYF,TRBV6-5
CASSELDRENSPLHF,TRBV25-1
CASTGLAGATGELFF,TRBV2
CASSLIRSDEAFF,TRBV12-3/TRBV12-4
CASLTERGPTALHF,TRBV28
CAWSSSRRTSYEQYF,TRBV30
CASSFGERTEAFF,TRBV28
CASSLLISGYADTQYF,TRBV7-2